This TCR beta chain was captured by sequencing in a study of persistence of HIV-infected CD4 T cells. This was the immunoSEQ version 4 assay in survey mode. Template was genomic DNA at around 9.3 ng/uL, with up to 1 ug used per sample. The repertoire was sequenced with immunoSEQ multiplex PCR; TCRdb's copy has only in-frame clones and lacks some. The profile shows about 45,000 clones, approximately 90% of them singletons. With respect to this clone: Its antigen is unidentified.

Nonspecific anti-CD3/anti-CD28 bead stimulation represents the broad CD4+ T cell repertoire. Responding CD4+ T cells were sorted by upregulation of both CD40 ligand and CD69. Donors had undetectable plasma HIV-1 RNA, under 50 copies/mL, for 4+ years. Inclusion required CMV-positive serology and CD4+ counts above 400 cells/uL. Trimming took 3 bases from V and 4 from J; bases not matched to a gene: 11. The CDR3 runs to 16 residues. In germline, CDR1 is SGHRS, CDR2 YFSETQ. The sample consisted of CD4+ T cells sorted from PBMCs after roughly 18-hour stimulation, taken from a patient who received antiretroviral therapy. The chain carries TRBV5-1 and TRBJ1-1, with 8 nucleotides matching TRBD1. This receptor was taken from an adult woman with HIV who was CMV-seropositive. The CDR3 here is CASSSKTGDLSTEAFF. Here the CDR3 DNA reads TGCGCCAGCAGCTCTAAGACAGGGGACCTGAGCACTGAAGCTTTCTTT.